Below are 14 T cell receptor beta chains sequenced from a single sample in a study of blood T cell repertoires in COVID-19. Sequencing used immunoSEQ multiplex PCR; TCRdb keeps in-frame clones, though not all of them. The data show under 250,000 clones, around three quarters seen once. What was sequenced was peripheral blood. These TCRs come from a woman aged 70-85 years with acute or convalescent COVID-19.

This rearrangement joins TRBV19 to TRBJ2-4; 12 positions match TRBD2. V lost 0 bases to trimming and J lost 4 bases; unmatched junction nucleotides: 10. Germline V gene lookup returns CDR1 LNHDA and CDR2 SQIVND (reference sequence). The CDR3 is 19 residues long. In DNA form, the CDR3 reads TGTGCCAGTAGTATAGAAGGACTAGCGGGGCCCCTCGGGAAAAACATTCAGTACTTC. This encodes CASSIEGLAGPLGKNIQYF.

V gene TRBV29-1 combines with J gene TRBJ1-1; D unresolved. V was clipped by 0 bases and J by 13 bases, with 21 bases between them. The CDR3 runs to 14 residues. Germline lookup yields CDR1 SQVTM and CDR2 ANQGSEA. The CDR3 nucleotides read TGCAGCGTTGAAGACCCCTCCCAGGCCCCACGTGGTTTCTTT. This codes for CSVEDPSQAPRGFF.

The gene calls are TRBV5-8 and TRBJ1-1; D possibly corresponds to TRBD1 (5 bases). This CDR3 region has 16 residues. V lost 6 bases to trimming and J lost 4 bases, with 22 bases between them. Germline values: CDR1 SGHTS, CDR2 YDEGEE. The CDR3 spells CASNLGVRAVGTEAFF. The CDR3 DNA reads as TGTGCCAGCAACCTTGGGGTCAGGGCTGTGGGCACTGAAGCTTTCTTT. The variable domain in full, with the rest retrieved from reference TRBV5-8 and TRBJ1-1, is EAGVTQSPTHLIKTRGQQATLRCSPISGHTSVYWYQQALGLGLQFLLWYDEGEERNRGNFPPRFSGRQFPNYSSELNVNALELEDSALYLCASNLGVRAVGTEAFFGQGTRLTVV.

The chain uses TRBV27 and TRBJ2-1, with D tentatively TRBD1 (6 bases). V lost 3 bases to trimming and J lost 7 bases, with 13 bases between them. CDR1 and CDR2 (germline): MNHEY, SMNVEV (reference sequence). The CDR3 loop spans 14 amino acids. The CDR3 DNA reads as TGTGCCAGCAGTTTTGAGGGGGTGAGGAATGAGCAGTTCTTC. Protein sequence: CASSFEGVRNEQFF.

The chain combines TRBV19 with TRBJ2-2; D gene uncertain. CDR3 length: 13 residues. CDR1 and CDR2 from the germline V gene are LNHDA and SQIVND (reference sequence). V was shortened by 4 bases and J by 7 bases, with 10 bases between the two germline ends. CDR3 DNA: TGTGCCAGTAGTACAGCGCCGGGCGGGGAGCTGTTTTTT. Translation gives CASSTAPGGELFF. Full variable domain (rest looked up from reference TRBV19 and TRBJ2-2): DGGITQSPKYLFRKEGQNVTLSCEQNLNHDAMYWYRQDPGQGLRLIYYSQIVNDFQKGDIAEGYSVSREKKESFPLTVTSAQKNPTAFYLCASSTAPGGELFFGEGSRLTVL.

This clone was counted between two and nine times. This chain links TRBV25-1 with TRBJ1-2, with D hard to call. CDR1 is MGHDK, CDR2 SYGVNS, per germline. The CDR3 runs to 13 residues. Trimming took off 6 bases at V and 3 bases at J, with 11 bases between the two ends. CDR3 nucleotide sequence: TGTGCCAGCAGCCGATGGGGAGACTATGGCTACACCTTC. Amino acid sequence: CASSRWGDYGYTF.

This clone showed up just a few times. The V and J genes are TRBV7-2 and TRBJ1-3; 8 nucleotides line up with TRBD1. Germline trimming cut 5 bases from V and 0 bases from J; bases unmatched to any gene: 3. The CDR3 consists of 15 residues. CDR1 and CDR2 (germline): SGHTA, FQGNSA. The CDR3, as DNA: TGTGCCAGCAGCCAGGGGACAGGCTCTGGAAACACCATATATTTT. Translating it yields CASSQGTGSGNTIYF.

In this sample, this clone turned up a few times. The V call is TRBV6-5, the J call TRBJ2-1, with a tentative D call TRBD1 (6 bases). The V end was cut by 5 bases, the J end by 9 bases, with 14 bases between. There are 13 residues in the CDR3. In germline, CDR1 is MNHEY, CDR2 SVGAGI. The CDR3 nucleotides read TGTGCCAGCAGTAGAGGGGGAAAGGCTGAGCAGTTCTTC. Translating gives CASSRGGKAEQFF.

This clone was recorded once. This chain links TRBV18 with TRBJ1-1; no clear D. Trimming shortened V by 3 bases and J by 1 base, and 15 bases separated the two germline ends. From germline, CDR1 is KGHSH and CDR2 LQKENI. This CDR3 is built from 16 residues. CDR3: CASSPSPERRNTEAFF. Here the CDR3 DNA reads TGTGCCAGCTCACCTTCCCCAGAGCGAAGGAACACTGAAGCTTTCTTT.

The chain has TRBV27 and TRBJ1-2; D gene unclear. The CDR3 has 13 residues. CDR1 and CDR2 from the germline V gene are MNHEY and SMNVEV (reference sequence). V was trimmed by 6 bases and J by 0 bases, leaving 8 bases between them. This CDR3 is CASSLGTNYGYTF. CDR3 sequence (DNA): TGTGCCAGCAGCCTAGGTACTAACTATGGCTACACCTTC.

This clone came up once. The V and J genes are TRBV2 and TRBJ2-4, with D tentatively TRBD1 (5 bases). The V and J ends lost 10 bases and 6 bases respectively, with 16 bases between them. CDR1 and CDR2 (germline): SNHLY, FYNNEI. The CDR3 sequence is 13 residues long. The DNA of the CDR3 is TGTGCCACCAGATGGGGCGCTGGAAACATTCAGTACTTC. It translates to CATRWGAGNIQYF.

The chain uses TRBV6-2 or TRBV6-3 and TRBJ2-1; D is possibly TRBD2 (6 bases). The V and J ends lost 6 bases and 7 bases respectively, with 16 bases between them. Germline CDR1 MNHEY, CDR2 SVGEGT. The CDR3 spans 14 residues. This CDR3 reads CASSTGLLGNEQFF. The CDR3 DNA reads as TGTGCCAGCAGCACGGGACTCTTAGGGAATGAGCAGTTCTTC.

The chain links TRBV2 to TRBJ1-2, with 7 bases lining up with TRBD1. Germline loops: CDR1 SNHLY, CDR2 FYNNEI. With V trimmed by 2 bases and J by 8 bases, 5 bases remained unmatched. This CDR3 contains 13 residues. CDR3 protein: CASSETRDRGYTF. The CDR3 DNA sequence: TGTGCCAGCAGTGAAACCCGGGACAGAGGCTACACCTTC.

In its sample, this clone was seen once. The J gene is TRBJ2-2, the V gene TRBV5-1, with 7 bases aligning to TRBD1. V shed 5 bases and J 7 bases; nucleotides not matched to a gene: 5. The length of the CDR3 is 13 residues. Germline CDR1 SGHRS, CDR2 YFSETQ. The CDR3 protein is CASSRDSGGELFF. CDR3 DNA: TGCGCCAGCAGTCGGGACAGCGGCGGGGAGCTGTTTTTT.